This TCR beta chain was captured by sequencing in a study of T cell changes during pregnancy in multiple sclerosis. This CDR3 is 14 amino acids long. Germline CDR1 SGHRS, CDR2 YFSETQ. Trimming took 2 bases from V and 3 from J; bases not matched to a gene: 4. The protocol was immunoSEQ multiplex PCR, while the TCRdb copy is restricted to in-frame clones and leaves out a portion. The data hold more than 65,000 clones, with 85% to 95% observed a single time. V and J are TRBV5-1 and TRBJ1-2, with 7 bases matching TRBD1. The sequence derives from a female donor with multiple sclerosis, enrolled in a pregnancy study. Sequences were derived from CD4+ T cells from peripheral blood mononuclear cells, sampled before pregnancy. CDR3 DNA sequence: TGCGCCAGCAGCTTATCAGGGGGAGACTATGGCTACACCTTC. As protein: CASSLSGGDYGYTF.